A single sample gave rise to the 9 T cell receptor beta chains below, sequenced in a study of neurological immune-mediated disorders. One entry per CDR3 protein results from TCRdb running MiXCR on the 5' RACE reads. The sample records about 79,000 distinct CDR3 sequences, over 12% being singletons. The sample comprised PBMCs. The origin of the receptors is a woman aged 50 to 60 in good health.

This sequence joins TRBV11-1 and TRBJ2-2, with 8 positions matching TRBD1. The J segment lost 4 bases and the V segment lost 7 bases, leaving 11 bases of the junction unmatched. CDR1 SGHAT and CDR2 FQDESV come from the germline V gene (reference sequence). This CDR3 has 16 amino acids. CDR3 region: CASISRRDRTTGELFF. CDR3 bases: TGTGCCAGCATCTCTAGACGGGACAGGACCACCGGGGAGCTGTTTTTT.

This clonotype was counted many times. The chain carries TRBV15 and TRBJ2-1; D unclear. The CDR3 has 14 amino acids. Germline values: CDR1 LNHNV, CDR2 YYDKDF (reference sequence). V was clipped by 0 bases and J by 14 bases, with 17 bases between them. DNA for the CDR3: TGTGCCACCAGCAGAGATCGTGAGGCGGCAACGGAGTTCTTC. Translating it yields CATSRDREAATEFF.

This clonotype came up many times. This chain uses TRBV29-1 with TRBJ2-7, with 10 bases identical to TRBD1. This CDR3 spans 13 amino acids. Germline values: CDR1 SQVTM, CDR2 ANQGSEA. After removal of 7 bases from V and 0 bases from J, the junction contained 3 bases not matched to a gene. The DNA of the CDR3 is TGCAGCGCGGGACAGGGGAACTCCTACGAGCAGTACTTC. Translated: CSAGQGNSYEQYF.

This chain joins TRBV20-1 and TRBJ2-6; D could derive from TRBD1 or TRBD2 (5 bases each). The length of the CDR3 is 16 residues. V lost 4 bases, J lost 0 bases, and 13 bases lay in between. Germline loops: CDR1 DFQATT, CDR2 SNEGSKA (reference sequence). For the CDR3, the DNA is TGCAGTGCTACCGGGACGGGAATCTCTGGGGCCAACGTCCTGACTTTC. Residues: CSATGTGISGANVLTF.

This clonotype was counted at least ten times. The chain joins TRBV6-5 to TRBJ2-2; TRBD2 is a possible D gene (5 bases). The germline CDR1 and CDR2 sequences are MNHEY and SVGAGI. This CDR3 has 18 amino acids. Trimming took 2 bases from V and 1 from J, leaving 17 bases between them. CDR3 loop: CASSYRGLGLRNTGELFF. DNA of the CDR3: TGTGCCAGCAGTTACCGAGGGCTAGGACTGAGGAACACCGGGGAGCTGTTTTTT.

This clonotype was picked up many times. This rearrangement joins TRBV5-1 to TRBJ1-2; D not certain. The CDR3 extends over 14 amino acids. Looked up from germline, CDR1 is SGHRS and CDR2 is YFSETQ. V lost 0 bases and J lost 2, with 8 bases in between. The CDR3 sequence is CASSLEQTNYGYTF. CDR3 DNA: TGCGCCAGCAGCTTGGAACAGACCAACTATGGCTACACCTTC.

About this clonotype itself: A much larger clone lies one base from this, so it may be a read error. The chain recombines TRBV12-3 or TRBV12-4 with TRBJ1-5; D is unclear. There are 13 residues in the CDR3. In DNA form, the CDR3 reads TGTGCCGGCAGTTTTGCAGGCAATCAGCCCCAGCATTTT. This translates into CAGSFAGNQPQHF.

This clonotype was seen more than once but under ten times. Written as DNA, the CDR3 is TGTGCCAGCAGCCTACGACCGGGAGGCACCGGGGAGCTGTTTTTT. This translates into CASSLRPGGTGELFF. The chain combines TRBV6-5 with TRBJ2-2; 7 bases match TRBD2. With V trimmed by 6 bases and J by 4 bases, 8 bases remained unmatched. The CDR3 sequence is 15 residues long. CDR1 is MNHEY, CDR2 SVGAGI, per germline.

This clonotype was counted at least ten times. J is TRBJ2-3 and V is TRBV9, with D possibly matching TRBD1 (6 bases). V was pared by 6 bases and J by 6 bases, with 14 bases between. CDR1 is SGDLS, CDR2 YYNGEE, per germline. The CDR3 runs to 13 residues. The CDR3 reads CASNRARADTQYF. The CDR3, as DNA: TGTGCCAGCAACAGGGCCCGGGCGGATACGCAGTATTTT.